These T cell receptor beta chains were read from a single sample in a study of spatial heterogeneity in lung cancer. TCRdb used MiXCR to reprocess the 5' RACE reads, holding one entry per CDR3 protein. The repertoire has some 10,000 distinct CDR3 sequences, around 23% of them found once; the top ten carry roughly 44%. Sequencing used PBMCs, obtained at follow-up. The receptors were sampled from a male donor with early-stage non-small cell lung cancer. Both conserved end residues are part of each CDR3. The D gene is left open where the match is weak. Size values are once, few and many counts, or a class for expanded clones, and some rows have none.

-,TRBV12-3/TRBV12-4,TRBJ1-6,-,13,TGTGCCAGCTTATCCGGGGGCGGGTCACCCCTCCACTTT,CASLSGGGSPLHF
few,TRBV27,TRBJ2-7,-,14,TGTGCCAGCAGTTCGCGGGACTCCTCCTACGAGCAGTACTTC,CASSSRDSSYEQYF
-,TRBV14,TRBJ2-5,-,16,TGTGCCAGCAGCCCCGGGCAGTGGGGAGGCCAAGAGACCCAGTACTTC,CASSPGQWGGQETQYF
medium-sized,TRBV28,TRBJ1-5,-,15,TGTGCCAGCAGTTTATTCGCGTCGGGGAATCAGCCCCAGCATTTT,CASSLFASGNQPQHF
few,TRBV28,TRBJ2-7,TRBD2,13,TGTGCCAGCAGTTTCGGGGACTACTACGAGCAGTACTTC,CASSFGDYYEQYF
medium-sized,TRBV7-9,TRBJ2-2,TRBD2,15,TGTGCCGGGAACGGACTAGCGGCGAACACCGGGGAGCTGTTTTTT,CAGNGLAANTGELFF
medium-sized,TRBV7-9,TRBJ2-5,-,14,TGTGCCAGCAGCTTTGGCGGGCGAGCAGAGACCCAGTACTTC,CASSFGGRAETQYF
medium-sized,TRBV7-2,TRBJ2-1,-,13,TGTGCCAGCAGCTTAGCCGAGAACAATGAGCAGTTCTTC,CASSLAENNEQFF
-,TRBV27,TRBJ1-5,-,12,TGTGCCAGCAGCGGCCGCAATCAGCCCCAGCATTTT,CASSGRNQPQHF
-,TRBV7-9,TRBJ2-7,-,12,TGTGCCAGCAGCTTAGTAACCTACGAGCAGTACTTC,CASSLVTYEQYF
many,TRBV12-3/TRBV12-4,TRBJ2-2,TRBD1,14,TGTGCCAGCAGTTTTACAGGGGACACCGGGGAGCTGTTTTTT,CASSFTGDTGELFF
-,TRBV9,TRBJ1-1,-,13,TGTGCCAGCAGCGAAAACCCTGGGACTGAAGCTTTCTTT,CASSENPGTEAFF
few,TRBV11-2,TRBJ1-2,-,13,TGTGCCAGCAGTATACTAGGGCCTTCTAGCTACACCTTC,CASSILGPSSYTF
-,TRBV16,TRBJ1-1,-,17,TGTGCCAGCAACCCGGGACGGATTTTGGCTACTGGGACTGAAGCTTTCTTT,CASNPGRILATGTEAFF
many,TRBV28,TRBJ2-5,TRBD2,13,TGTGCCAGCACGGACGGGGGGCAAGAGACCCAGTACTTC,CASTDGGQETQYF
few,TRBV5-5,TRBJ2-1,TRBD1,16,TGTGCCAGCAGCTTGATGAGCAGGGGGACGGGGAATGAGCAGTTCTTC,CASSLMSRGTGNEQFF
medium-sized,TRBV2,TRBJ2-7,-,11,TGTGCCAGCAATCGCTACTACGAGCAGTACTTC,CASNRYYEQYF
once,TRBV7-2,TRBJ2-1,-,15,TGTGCCAGCAGCTCCCCCCGGCCCTTTAACAATGAGCAGTTCTTC,CASSSPRPFNNEQFF
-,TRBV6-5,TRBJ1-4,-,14,TGTGCCAGCAGACAGGCATTGCTCGGAGGAAAACTGTTTTTT,CASRQALLGGKLFF
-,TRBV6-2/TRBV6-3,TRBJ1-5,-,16,TGTGCCAGCTCCCGTGGGGGGCAGGGCATTCGACAGCCCCAGCATTTT,CASSRGGQGIRQPQHF
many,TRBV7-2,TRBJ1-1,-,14,TGTGCCAGCAGCTTAGGGCAGCAGAACACTGAAGCTTTCTTT,CASSLGQQNTEAFF
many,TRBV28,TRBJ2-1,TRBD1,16,TGTGCCAGCACCGAGCTACAGGGGGACTCCTACAATGAGCAGTTCTTC,CASTELQGDSYNEQFF
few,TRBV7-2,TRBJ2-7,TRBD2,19,TGTGTCAGCAGCCCGGGACTAGCGGGGGCCGGGGGAAGCTCCTACGAGCAGTACTTC,CVSSPGLAGAGGSSYEQYF
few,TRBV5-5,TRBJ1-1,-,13,TGTGCCAGCAGCTTGGTTGGGAAGACTGAAGCTTTCTTT,CASSLVGKTEAFF
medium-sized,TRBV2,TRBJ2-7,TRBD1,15,TGTGCCAGCAGTGGGGGACAGGACAACTCCTACGAGCAGTACTTC,CASSGGQDNSYEQYF
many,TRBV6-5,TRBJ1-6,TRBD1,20,TGTGCCAGCAGTTACTCGAGGGACAGGGAAGGGGACTCCTATAATTCACCCCTCCACTTT,CASSYSRDREGDSYNSPLHF
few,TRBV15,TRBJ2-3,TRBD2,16,TGTGCCACCAGCACCAGACTTGCGGGAGCCACAGATACGCAGTATTTT,CATSTRLAGATDTQYF
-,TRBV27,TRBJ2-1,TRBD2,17,TGTGCCAGCAGTTCACCCTCAGCGGGAGGAGCCTACAATGAGCAGTTCTTC,CASSSPSAGGAYNEQFF
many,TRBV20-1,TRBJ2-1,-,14,TGCAGTGCTAGCAGTTTCTCAATCTACAATGAGCAGTTCTTC,CSASSFSIYNEQFF
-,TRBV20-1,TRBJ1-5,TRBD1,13,TGCAGTGCAATAGGACAGGGTGATCAGCCCCAGCATTTT,CSAIGQGDQPQHF
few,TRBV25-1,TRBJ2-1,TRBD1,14,TGTGCCAGCTCGGGACAGGGAGTCTACAATGAGCAGTTCTTC,CASSGQGVYNEQFF